Listed below are T cell receptor beta chains from one sample, sequenced in a study of T cell responses to AZD1222 COVID-19 vaccine. Measured with immunoSEQ multiplex PCR; TCRdb has only the in-frame clones, and not every one. The table shows about 120,000 clones, with just under 95% occurring only once. The sample here was peripheral blood, taken on day 0 of AZD1222 vaccination. These receptors all come from an adult in good health. Both conserved end residues are trimmed from each CDR3. Each record gives: V gene, clone size, CDR3 protein. Clone size, where shown, is once, few, many, or a class for clones that have expanded.

TRBV5-1 . ASSLVRGSGNEQF
TRBV28 . ASEGRRSYEQY
TRBV28 . ASSLGGHYGYT
TRBV6-5 once ASSYSLIHNEQF
TRBV5-6 . ASSLLAMSSGANVLT
TRBV7-9 many ASSWDTLNTEAF
TRBV7-2 . ASSARYSNQPQH
TRBV28 . AIHLDRTEAF
TRBV19 . ASRLGRGNNEQF
TRBV5-1 once ASSLRTDTQY
TRBV6-5 . ASRKNREQNQPQH
TRBV5-1 . ASSLDLAGVYNEQF
TRBV27 . ASSWGPGPYEQY
TRBV28 . ASSLRQVQYEQY
TRBV11-2 . ASTLLMGEQF
TRBV5-1 . ASTGTSGVYEQY
TRBV2 . ATHIFYDSPLH
TRBV29-1 . SGLVGGYEQY
TRBV11-3 . ASGTHSGQKNEQF
TRBV11-2 . ASRAWLAGRWEQF
TRBV30 . AWSSRTMRVGNQPQH
TRBV24-1 . ATSESEYEQY
TRBV18 . ASSSERVGNTGELF
TRBV6-6 . ASRIAGVVDEQF
TRBV4-1 . ASSPPGNQPQH
TRBV19 once ASTPTDRSDGYT
TRBV5-1 . ASSLGDSFSPLH
TRBV6-6 . ASSIGRGMNTEAF
TRBV4-1 . ASSQVPARAYNSPLH
TRBV24-1 . ATSDQGGIGGQPQH
TRBV5-1 once ASSLDRGRSTEAF
TRBV7-8 . ASSSSRAGTEAF
TRBV6-5 once ASTGTAAGANVLT
TRBV5-1 . ASSLLLRETGSPLH
TRBV19 . ASSFETGISNQPQH
TRBV29-1 . SVVEGIQSGANVLT
TRBV27 . ASSLLAGGTDTQY
TRBV7-9 once ASSPGGAQY
TRBV19 . AAGLAGDEQF